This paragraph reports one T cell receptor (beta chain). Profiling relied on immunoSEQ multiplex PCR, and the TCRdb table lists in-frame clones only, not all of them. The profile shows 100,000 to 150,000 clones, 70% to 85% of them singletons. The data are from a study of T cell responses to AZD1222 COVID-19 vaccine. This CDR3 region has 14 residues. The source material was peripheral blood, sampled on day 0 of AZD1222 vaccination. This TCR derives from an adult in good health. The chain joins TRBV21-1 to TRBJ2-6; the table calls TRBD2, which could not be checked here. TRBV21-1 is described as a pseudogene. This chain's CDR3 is CASFGGAGANVLTF. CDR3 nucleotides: TGTGCCAGCTTTGGAGGGGCTGGGGCCAACGTCCTGACTTTC.